The T cell receptor (beta chain) described here comes from a study of T cell repertoires in cytomegalovirus infection. In the study overall: Use of recently identified HLA-C-restricted and well-studied HLA-B-restricted CMV epitopes was part of the study. Matching HLA type, along with CMV infection, was indicated by public TCR beta signatures.

Using its own MiXCR run on the reads, TCRdb lists one record per CDR3 protein. Among 200,000 or so distinct CDR3 sequences listed, around 40% were seen once. This clonotype has ten or more counts. Its target is unknown. The ends were cut back, 6 bases at V and 8 bases at J, with 16 bases in the middle. CDR1 is SEHNR, CDR2 FQNEAQ, per germline (reference sequence). This CDR3 has 13 amino acids. Findings and limits, study-wide: Dominating the ex vivo response were HLA-C-restricted CMV-specific TCR beta clonotypes.

The chain combines TRBV7-9 with TRBJ1-2; D is uncertain. The sequence was collected from a human donor in good health (CMV status not recorded). Some clones in this sample may be carry-over from other donors' samples. The sample in question was CD8+ T cells from cultured PBMCs, obtained from culture after CMV antigen stimulation. This CDR3 is CASRPLPGIGYTF. The CDR3, as DNA: TGTGCCAGCAGACCTTTACCCGGAATAGGCTACACCTTC.